This TCR beta chain was sequenced during a study of CD8 T cells in Susac syndrome (dated by TCRdb to the late 2010s). Some background on the complete study: Repertoire sequencing was used to test whether CD8+ T cell activation and differentiation in Susac syndrome was antigen driven. Clonality of the CD8+ T cell repertoire was compared between 11 to 12 healthy donors, approximately 14 Susac syndrome patients and under 16 multiple sclerosis patients. General study outcomes and caveats: The TCR sequencing and HLA analysis was acknowledged to have included a relatively small number of individuals.

Peripheral blood CD8+ and CD4+ T cells from healthy donors, Susac syndrome patients and multiple sclerosis patients were profiled using high-throughput TCR beta sequencing. The multiple sclerosis controls were treatment-naive patients who had stable or active relapsing-remitting disease and met the revised McDonald criteria. Bulk CD8+ and CD4+ T cells were purified magnetically by negative isolation, whereas CD8+ TEMRA cells were enriched by FACS. Blood was collected in EDTA tubes and processed within 24 hours, with PBMCs isolated through density gradient centrifugation. PBMCs intended for TCR sequencing were cryopreserved in liquid nitrogen and were subsequently thawed in a 37 degrees C water bath. A purity of at least 90% was achieved for sorted or isolated CD4+, CD8+ and CD8+ TEMRA cells. RNA was extracted using the RNeasy kit, and roughly 0.5 to 1 microgram was reverse transcribed with random hexamers. The immunoSEQ multiplex PCR assay, which covers 54 Vbeta and 13 Jbeta segments, was used to amplify TCR beta CDR3 regions. Bias from PCR amplification was corrected by using a synthetic template baseline for primer optimization and for computational correction. The published analysis was carried out like this. Only productive sequences were kept, with reads annotated to V, D and J genes according to IMGT and analyzed in immunoSEQ Analyzer. Clonality was computed as one minus Shannon entropy normalized by log2 of the number of productive unique sequences. Public and private clones were assessed among the 100 most prevalent clones of each patient and control. A clone was defined as Susac-specific if it was absent from the healthy and MS cohorts, from some 980 published viral clones and from other ImmuneACCESS disease sequences. TCRdb took the public reads, trimmed them with fastp at Q25, ran MiXCR for clone calling and kept in-frame beta chains. Records with the same CDR3 protein are collapsed into one entry carrying the most frequent genes and DNA. The V and J calls follow TCRdb's processing rather than the paper's. The sample yields some 150,000 distinct CDR3 sequences; over 95% were counted once. Jointly, the top ten make up 0.14% to 0.15% of the sample.

As to this clonotype: Its binding antigen is unknown. One base away there is no much larger clone; base qualities are not given.

At the junction V is shortened by 1 base and J by 8 bases, with 11 bases in between. The CDR3 sequence holds 13 residues, the cysteine and phenylalanine included. Solely the CDR3 DNA is kept, with 39 bases framed from the first base. Based on the germline V gene (reference sequence), the CDR1 and CDR2 sequences are LNHNV and YYDKDF. Material: CD8+ T cells from PBMCs. The rearrangement combines TRBV15 with TRBJ1-1; no D gene is confidently identified. The sequence was obtained from a human donor with multiple sclerosis. CDR3 sequence: CATSRGGSQEAFF. The nucleotide sequence reads as follows: TGTGCCACCAGCAGAGGTGGCAGTCAAGAAGCTTTCTTT. The entire variable domain, with the stretches around the CDR3 drawn from the reference TRBV15 and TRBJ1-1 proteins, is DAMVIQNPRYQVTQFGKPVTLSCSQTLNHNVMYWYQQKSSQAPKLLFHYYDKDFNNEADTPDNFQSRRPNTSFCFLDIRSPGLGDTAMYLCATSRGGSQEAFFGQGTRLTVV.